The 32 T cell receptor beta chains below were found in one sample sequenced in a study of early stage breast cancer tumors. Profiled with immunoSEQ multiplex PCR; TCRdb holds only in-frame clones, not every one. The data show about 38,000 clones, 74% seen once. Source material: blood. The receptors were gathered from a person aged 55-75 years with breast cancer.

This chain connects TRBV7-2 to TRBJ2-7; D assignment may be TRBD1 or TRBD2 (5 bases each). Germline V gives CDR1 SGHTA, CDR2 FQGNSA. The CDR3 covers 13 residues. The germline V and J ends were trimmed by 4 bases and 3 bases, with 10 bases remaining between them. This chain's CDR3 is CASSSRGGYEQYF. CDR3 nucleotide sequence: TGTGCCAGCAGCTCCCGTGGGGGCTACGAGCAGTACTTC.

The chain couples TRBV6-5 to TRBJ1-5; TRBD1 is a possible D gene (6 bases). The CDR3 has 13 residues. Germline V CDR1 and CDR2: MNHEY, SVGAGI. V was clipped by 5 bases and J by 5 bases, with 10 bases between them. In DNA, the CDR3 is TGTGCCAGCAGTGTAACAGGGTATCAGCCCCAGCATTTT. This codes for CASSVTGYQPQHF.

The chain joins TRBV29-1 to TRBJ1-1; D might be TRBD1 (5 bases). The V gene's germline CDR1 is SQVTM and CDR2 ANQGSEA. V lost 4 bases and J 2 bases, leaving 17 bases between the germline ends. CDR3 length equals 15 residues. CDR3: CSVVGKLTDNTEAFF. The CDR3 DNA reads TGCAGCGTTGTGGGAAAGTTGACAGATAACACTGAAGCTTTCTTT.

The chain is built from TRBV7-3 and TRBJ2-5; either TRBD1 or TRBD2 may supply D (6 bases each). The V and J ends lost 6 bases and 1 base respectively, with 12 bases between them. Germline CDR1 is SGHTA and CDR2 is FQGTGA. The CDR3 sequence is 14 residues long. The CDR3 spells CASSPEGGQETQYF. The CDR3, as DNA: TGTGCCAGCAGTCCAGAGGGGGGCCAAGAGACCCAGTACTTC.

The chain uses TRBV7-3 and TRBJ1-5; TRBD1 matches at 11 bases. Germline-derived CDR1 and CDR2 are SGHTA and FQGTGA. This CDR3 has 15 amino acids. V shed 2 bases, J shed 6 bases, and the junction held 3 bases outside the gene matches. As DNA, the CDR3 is TGTGCCAGCAGCTTAGGACAGGGGGCGATTCAGCCCCAGCATTTT. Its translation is CASSLGQGAIQPQHF.

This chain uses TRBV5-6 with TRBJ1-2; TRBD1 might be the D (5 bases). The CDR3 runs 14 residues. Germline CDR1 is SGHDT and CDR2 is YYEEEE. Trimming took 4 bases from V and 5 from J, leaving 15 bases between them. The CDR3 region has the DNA TGTGCCAGCAGCCAAAAGGGACCTGTGTATGGCTACACCTTC. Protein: CASSQKGPVYGYTF.

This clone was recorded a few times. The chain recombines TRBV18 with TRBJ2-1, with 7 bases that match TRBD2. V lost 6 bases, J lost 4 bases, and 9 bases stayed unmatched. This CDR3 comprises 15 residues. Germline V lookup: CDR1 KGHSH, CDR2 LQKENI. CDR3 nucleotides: TGTGCCAGCTCGCGGGAGAACGGTCTATACAATGAGCAGTTCTTC. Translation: CASSRENGLYNEQFF.

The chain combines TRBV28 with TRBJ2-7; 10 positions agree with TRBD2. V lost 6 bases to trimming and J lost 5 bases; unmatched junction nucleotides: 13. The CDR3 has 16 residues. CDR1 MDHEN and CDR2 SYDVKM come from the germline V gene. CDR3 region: CASSPPGTSVMNEQYF. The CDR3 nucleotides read TGTGCCAGCAGCCCCCCCGGGACTAGCGTGATGAACGAGCAGTACTTC. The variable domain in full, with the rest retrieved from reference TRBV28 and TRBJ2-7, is DVKVTQSSRYLVKRTGEKVFLECVQDMDHENMFWYRQDPGLGLRLIYFSYDVKMKEKGDIPEGYSVSREKKERFSLILESASTNQTSMYLCASSPPGTSVMNEQYFGPGTRLTVT.

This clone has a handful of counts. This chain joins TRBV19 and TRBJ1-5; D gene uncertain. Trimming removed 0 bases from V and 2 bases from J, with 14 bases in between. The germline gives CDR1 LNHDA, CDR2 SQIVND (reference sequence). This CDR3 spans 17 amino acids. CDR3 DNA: TGTGCCAGTAGTATAGATATCGCGGGATCCGGCAATCAGCCCCAGCATTTT. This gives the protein CASSIDIAGSGNQPQHF.

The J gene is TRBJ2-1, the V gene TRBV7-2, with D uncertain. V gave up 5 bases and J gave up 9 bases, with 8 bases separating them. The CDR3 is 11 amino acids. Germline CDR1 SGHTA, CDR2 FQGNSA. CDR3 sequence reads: CASSPAREQFF. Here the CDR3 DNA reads TGTGCCAGCAGCCCCGCCCGTGAGCAGTTCTTC.

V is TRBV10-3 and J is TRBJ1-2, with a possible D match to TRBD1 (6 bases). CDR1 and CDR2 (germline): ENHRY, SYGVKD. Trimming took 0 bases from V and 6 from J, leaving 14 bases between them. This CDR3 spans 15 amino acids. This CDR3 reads CAISESRPGVDGYTF. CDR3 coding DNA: TGTGCCATCAGTGAGTCGAGGCCAGGGGTTGATGGCTACACCTTC.

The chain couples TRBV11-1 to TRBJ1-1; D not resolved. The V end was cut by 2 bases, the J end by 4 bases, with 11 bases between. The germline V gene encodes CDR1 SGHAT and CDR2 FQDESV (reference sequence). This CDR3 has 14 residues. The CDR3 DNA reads TGTGCCAGCAGCTTACGGTGGGCTAGCACTGAAGCTTTCTTT. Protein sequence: CASSLRWASTEAFF.

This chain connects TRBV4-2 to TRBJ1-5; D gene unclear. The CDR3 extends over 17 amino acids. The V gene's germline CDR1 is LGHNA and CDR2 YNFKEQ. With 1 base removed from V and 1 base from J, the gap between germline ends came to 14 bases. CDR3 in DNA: TGTGCCAGCAGCCAAGTTAGAGGGATGGGGAGCAATCAGCCCCAGCATTTT. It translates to CASSQVRGMGSNQPQHF.

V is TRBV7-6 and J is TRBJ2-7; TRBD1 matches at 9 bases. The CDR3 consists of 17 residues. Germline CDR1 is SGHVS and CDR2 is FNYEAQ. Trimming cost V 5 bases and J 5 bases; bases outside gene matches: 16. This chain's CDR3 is CASSNIRTGTGRNEQYF. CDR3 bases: TGTGCCAGCAGCAATATTCGAACCGGGACAGGGCGAAACGAGCAGTACTTC. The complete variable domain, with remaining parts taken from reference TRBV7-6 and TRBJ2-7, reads GAGVSQSPRYKVTKRGQDVALRCDPISGHVSLYWYRQALGQGPEFLTYFNYEAQQDKSGLPNDRFSAERPEGSISTLTIQRTEQRDSAMYRCASSNIRTGTGRNEQYFGPGTRLTVT.

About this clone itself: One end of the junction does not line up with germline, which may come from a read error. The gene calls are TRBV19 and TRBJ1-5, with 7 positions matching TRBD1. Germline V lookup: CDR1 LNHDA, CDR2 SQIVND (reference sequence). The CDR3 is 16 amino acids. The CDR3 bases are TGTGCCAGTAGTGTAGAGGGACAGCGGGGCAATCAGCCCCAGCATTTT. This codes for CASSVEGQRGNQPQHF.

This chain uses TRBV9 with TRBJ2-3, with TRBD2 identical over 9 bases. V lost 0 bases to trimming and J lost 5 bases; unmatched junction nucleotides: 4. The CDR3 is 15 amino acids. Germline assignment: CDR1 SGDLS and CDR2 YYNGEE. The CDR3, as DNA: TGTGCCAGCAGCGTAGGCGGGGGGGCAGTAGATACGCAGTATTTT. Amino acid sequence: CASSVGGGAVDTQYF.

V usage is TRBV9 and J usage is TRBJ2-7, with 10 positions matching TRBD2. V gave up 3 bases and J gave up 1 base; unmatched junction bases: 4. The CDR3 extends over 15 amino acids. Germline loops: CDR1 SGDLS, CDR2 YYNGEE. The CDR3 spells CASSGGLAKSYEQYF. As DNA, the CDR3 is TGTGCCAGCAGCGGGGGACTAGCGAAATCCTACGAGCAGTACTTC. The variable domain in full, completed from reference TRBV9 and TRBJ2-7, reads DSGVTQTPKHLITATGQRVTLRCSPRSGDLSVYWYQQSLDQGLQFLIQYYNGEERAKGNILERFSAQQFPDLHSELNLSSLELGDSALYFCASSGGLAKSYEQYFGPGTRLTVT.

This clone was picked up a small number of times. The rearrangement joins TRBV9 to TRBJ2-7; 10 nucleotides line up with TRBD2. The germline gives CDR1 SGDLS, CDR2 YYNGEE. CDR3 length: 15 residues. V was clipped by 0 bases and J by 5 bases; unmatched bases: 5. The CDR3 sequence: CASSVGAGGPHEQYF. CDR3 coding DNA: TGTGCCAGCAGCGTAGGAGCGGGGGGGCCCCACGAGCAGTACTTC.

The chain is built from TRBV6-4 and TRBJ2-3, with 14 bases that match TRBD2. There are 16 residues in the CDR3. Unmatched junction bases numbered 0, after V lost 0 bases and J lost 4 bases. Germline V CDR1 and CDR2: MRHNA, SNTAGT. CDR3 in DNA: TGTGCCAGCAGTGACTCGACTAGCGGGGGGGCAGATACGCAGTATTTT. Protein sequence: CASSDSTSGGADTQYF.

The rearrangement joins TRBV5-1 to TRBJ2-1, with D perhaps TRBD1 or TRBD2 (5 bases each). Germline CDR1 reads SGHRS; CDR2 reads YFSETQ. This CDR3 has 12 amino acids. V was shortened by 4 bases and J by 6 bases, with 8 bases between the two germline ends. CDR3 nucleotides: TGCGCCAGCAGCGGGGACCTCAATGAGCAGTTCTTC. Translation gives CASSGDLNEQFF.

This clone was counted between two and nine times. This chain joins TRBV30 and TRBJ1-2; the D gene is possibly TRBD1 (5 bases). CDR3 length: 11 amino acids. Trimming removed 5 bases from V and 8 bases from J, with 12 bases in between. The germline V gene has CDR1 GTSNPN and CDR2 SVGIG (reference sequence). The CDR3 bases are TGTGCCTGGTCGAAGAGGGGAGGCTACACCTTC. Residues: CAWSKRGGYTF.

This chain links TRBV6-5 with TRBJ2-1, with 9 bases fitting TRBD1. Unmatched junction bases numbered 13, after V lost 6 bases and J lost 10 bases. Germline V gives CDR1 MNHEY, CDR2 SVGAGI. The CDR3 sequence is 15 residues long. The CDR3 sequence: CASRGQGGMGSEQFF. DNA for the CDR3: TGTGCCAGCAGGGGACAGGGCGGTATGGGGTCGGAGCAGTTCTTC.

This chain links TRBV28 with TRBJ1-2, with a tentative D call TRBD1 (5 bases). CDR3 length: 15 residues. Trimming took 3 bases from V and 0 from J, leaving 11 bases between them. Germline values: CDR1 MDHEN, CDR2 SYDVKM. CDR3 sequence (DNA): TGTGCCAGCAGTTTGTTGGACATAACTAACTATGGCTACACCTTC. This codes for CASSLLDITNYGYTF.

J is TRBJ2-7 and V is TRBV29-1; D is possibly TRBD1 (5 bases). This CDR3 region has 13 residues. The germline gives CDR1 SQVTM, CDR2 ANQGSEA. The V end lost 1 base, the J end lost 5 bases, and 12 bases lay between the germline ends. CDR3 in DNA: TGCAGCGTTGAAGTTGGCAGGGCCAACGAGCAGTACTTC. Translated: CSVEVGRANEQYF.

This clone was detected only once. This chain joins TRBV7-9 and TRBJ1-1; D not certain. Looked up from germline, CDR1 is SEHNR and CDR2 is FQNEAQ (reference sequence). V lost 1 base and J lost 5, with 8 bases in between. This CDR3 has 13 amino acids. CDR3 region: CASSLEGSTEAFF. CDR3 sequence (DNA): TGTGCCAGCAGCTTAGAAGGGAGTACTGAAGCTTTCTTT.

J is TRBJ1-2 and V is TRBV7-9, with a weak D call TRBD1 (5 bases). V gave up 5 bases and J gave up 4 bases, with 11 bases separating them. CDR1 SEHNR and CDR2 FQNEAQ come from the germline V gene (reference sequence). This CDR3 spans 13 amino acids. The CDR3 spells CASSQDMPYGYTF. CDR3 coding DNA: TGTGCCAGCAGCCAGGACATGCCCTATGGCTACACCTTC. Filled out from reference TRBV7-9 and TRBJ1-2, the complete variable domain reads DTGVSQNPRHKITKRGQNVTFRCDPISEHNRLYWYRQTLGQGPEFLTYFQNEAQLEKSRLLSDRFSAERPKGSFSTLEIQRTEQGDSAMYLCASSQDMPYGYTFGSGTRLTVV.

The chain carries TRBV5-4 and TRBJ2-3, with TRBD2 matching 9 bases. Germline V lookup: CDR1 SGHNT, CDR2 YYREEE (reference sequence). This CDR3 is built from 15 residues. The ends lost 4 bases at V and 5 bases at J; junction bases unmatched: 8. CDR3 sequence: CASSPGGGALDTQYF. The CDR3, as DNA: TGTGCCAGCAGCCCCGGCGGGGGGGCTCTAGATACGCAGTATTTT.

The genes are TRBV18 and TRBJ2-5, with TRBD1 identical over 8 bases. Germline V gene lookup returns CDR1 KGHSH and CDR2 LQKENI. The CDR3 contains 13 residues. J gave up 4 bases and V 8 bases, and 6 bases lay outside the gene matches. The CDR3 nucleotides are TGTGCCAGCGTCGGACAGGGAGGAGAGACCCAGTACTTC. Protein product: CASVGQGGETQYF.

CDR3 sequence reads: CASIKLLDTRTDTQYF. CDR3 DNA sequence: TGTGCCAGCATCAAATTGCTGGACACTAGAACAGATACGCAGTATTTT. The chain links TRBV5-6 to TRBJ2-3; D assignment may be TRBD1 or TRBD2 (5 bases each). This CDR3 has 16 residues. V was trimmed by 6 bases and J by 3 bases, leaving 20 bases between them. Per the germline V gene, CDR1 is SGHDT and CDR2 is YYEEEE.

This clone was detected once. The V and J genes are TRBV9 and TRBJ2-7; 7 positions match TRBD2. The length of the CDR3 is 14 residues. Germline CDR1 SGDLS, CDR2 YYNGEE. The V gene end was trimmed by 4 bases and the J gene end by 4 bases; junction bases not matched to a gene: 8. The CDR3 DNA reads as TGTGCCAGCAGCTCCCAAAGGGAGGGGTACGAGCAGTACTTC. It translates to CASSSQREGYEQYF.

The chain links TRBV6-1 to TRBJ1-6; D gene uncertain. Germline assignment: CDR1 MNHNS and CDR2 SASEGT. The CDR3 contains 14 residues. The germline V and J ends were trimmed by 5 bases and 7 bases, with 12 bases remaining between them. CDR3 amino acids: CASSLEYTNSPLHF. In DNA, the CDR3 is TGTGCCAGCAGTTTAGAGTACACGAATTCACCCCTCCACTTT.

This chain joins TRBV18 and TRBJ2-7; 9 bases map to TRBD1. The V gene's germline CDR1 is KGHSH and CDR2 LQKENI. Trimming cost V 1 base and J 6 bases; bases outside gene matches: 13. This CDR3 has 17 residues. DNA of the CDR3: TGTGCCAGCTCACCACTCAAATCGGGACAGGGACGTGGCGAGCAGTACTTC. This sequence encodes CASSPLKSGQGRGEQYF.